This T cell receptor (beta chain) comes out of a study of Graves' ophthalmopathy and Graves' hyperthyroidism. Study-wide points: Most thyroid clonotypes with frequency above 0.001 were detected in blood too.

The authors amplified TCR beta CDR3 regions, and they did so from RNA transcripts for repertoire sequencing. HTBI-primed first-round RT-PCR preceded second-round multiplex PCR. One entry per CDR3 protein results from TCRdb running MiXCR on the multiplex PCR reads. Among some 1.1 million distinct CDR3 sequences listed, approximately 35% were seen once. This CDR3 has 12 amino acids. CDR1 and CDR2 from the germline V gene are SQVTM and ANQGSEA. V was shortened by 5 bases and J by 12 bases, with 19 bases between the two germline ends. Regarding this clonotype: What it binds is unknown.

Sequencing was done on a sample of peripheral blood or thyroid tissue (not recorded which). The sequence was collected from an adult man with Graves' hyperthyroidism. The rearrangement joins TRBV29-1 to TRBJ1-2; D is ambiguous. The CDR3 DNA reads TGCAGCGTTTCTCCGTTTTCGGATGGAAACACCTTC. This sequence encodes CSVSPFSDGNTF.